A single sample gave rise to the 5 T cell receptor beta chains below, sequenced in a study of beta chain features in type 1 diabetes. The whole isolated RNA underwent reverse transcription, so sequencing captured expressed TCRB transcripts. Sequencing was performed with immunoSEQ multiplex PCR; in TCRdb, only in-frame clones are kept and a portion is missing. The data hold 900,000 or so clones, with roughly 17% observed a single time. Sequences were obtained from naive CD4+ T cells from blood. Receptors were obtained from a woman between 18 and 29 years old in good health.

The table lists this clone with a few counts. The J gene is TRBJ2-7, the V gene TRBV6-5; 9 bases are shared with TRBD1. The germline CDR1 and CDR2 sequences are MNHEY and SVGAGI. The CDR3 is 15 amino acids. V was clipped by 5 bases and J by 3 bases; unmatched bases: 8. As DNA, the CDR3 is TGTGCCAGCAGTCTCCGGACAGGGGAGATCTACGAGCAGTACTTC. Its protein product is CASSLRTGEIYEQYF.

This chain joins TRBV27 and TRBJ2-5; D is perhaps TRBD2 (6 bases). Germline V gene data show CDR1 as MNHEY and CDR2 as SMNVEV (reference sequence). Trimming pared 8 bases from V and 3 bases from J, leaving 19 bases between. The CDR3 covers 15 residues. The CDR3 sequence: CASSEGQGWKETQYF. Here the CDR3 DNA reads TGTGCCAGCTCGGAGGGGCAAGGCTGGAAAGAGACCCAGTACTTC.

The rearrangement uses TRBV28 and TRBJ2-5; D is possibly TRBD2 (5 bases). The length of the CDR3 is 13 residues. Deletions cut 3 bases from V and 3 bases from J, with 8 bases between. Germline lookup yields CDR1 MDHEN and CDR2 SYDVKM. CDR3 region: CASSLRVKETQYF. Here the CDR3 DNA reads TGTGCCAGCAGTTTGAGGGTAAAAGAGACCCAGTACTTC.

The chain uses TRBV7-2 and TRBJ2-5; TRBD2 is a possible D gene (6 bases). Germline assignment: CDR1 SGHTA and CDR2 FQGNSA. Trimming took 5 bases from V and 0 from J, leaving 10 bases between them. The CDR3 totals 14 residues. The CDR3 reads CASSRDLYQETQYF. CDR3 nucleotides: TGTGCCAGCAGCCGGGACTTATACCAAGAGACCCAGTACTTC. Filled out from reference TRBV7-2 and TRBJ2-5, the complete variable domain reads GAGVSQSPSNKVTEKGKDVELRCDPISGHTALYWYRQSLGQGLEFLIYFQGNSAPDKSGLPSDRFSAERTGGSVSTLTIQRTQQEDSAVYLCASSRDLYQETQYFGPGTRLLVL.

This clone was observed a single time. The gene calls are TRBV15 and TRBJ2-5; 7 bases agree with TRBD1. Judging by the DNA end, TRBJ2-7 fits better; the J call may be wrong. Germline V gene data show CDR1 as LNHNV and CDR2 as YYDKDF (reference sequence). The CDR3 consists of 17 residues. The CDR3 DNA follows: TGTGCCACCAGCAGACGACGAACCGGGACAGTGGTCTACGAGCAGTACTTC. This translates into CATSRRRTGTVVYEQYF.